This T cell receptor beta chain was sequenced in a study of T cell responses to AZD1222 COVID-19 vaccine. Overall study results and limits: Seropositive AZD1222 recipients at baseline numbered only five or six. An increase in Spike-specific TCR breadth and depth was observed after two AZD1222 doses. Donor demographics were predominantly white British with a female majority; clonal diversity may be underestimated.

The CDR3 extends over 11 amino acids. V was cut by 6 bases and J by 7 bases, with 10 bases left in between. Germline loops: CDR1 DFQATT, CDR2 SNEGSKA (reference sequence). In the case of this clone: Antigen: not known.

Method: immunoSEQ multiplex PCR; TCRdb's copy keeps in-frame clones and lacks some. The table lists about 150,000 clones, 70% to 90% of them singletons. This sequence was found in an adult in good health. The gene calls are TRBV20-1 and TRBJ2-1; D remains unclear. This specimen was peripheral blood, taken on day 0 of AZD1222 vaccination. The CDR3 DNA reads TGCAGTGCCTTCGCCCGGAATGAGCAGTTCTTC. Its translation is CSAFARNEQFF.